This is a list of T cell receptor beta chains from one sample in a study of T cell changes during pregnancy in multiple sclerosis. Libraries were prepared by immunoSEQ multiplex PCR; TCRdb keeps only in-frame clonotypes and omits some of them. Here the sample spans under 55,000 clones, 85% to 95% being singletons. The sequencing here drew on CD4+ T cells from peripheral blood mononuclear cells, taken in the third trimester of pregnancy. All receptors derive from a female donor with multiple sclerosis, enrolled in a pregnancy study. CDR3s include the opening cysteine and the closing phenylalanine or tryptophan. Fields, in order: CDR3 DNA, CDR3 protein, D gene, clone size, V gene, J gene. D genes are given only for firm matches. Rows give clone size only sometimes, using once, few, many, or a class for an expanded clone.

TGTGCCAGTAGTCTCATCAGACAGGGCACTGAAGCTTTCTTT	CASSLIRQGTEAFF	TRBD1	.	TRBV19	TRBJ1-1
TGTGCCAGCAGTTACCCCCCTACTGGGGCCAACGTCCTGACTTTC	CASSYPPTGANVLTF	.	.	TRBV6-5	TRBJ2-6
TGTGCCAGCAGGGGAAACAGGGCTATAGCCAAAAACATTCAGTACTTC	CASRGNRAIAKNIQYF	.	.	TRBV2	TRBJ2-4
TGTGCCAGCAGCCCCGGACAGGGAAACATTCAGTACTTC	CASSPGQGNIQYF	TRBD1	.	TRBV7-9	TRBJ2-4
TGTGCCAGCAGCATTAAAGGTAATCGGGCTGAAGCTTTCTTT	CASSIKGNRAEAFF	.	.	TRBV7-9	TRBJ1-1
TGTGCCAGCAGTCCCGCGGCGGGTCCCTACGAGCAGTACTTC	CASSPAAGPYEQYF	.	.	TRBV6-5	TRBJ2-7
TGCGCCAGCAGTGTCGGGGGAATATACGAGCAGTACTTC	CASSVGGIYEQYF	.	.	TRBV5-1	TRBJ2-7
TGTGCCTGGAGTTCCGGGACAGGGGGCTTGGCTTTCTTT	CAWSSGTGGLAFF	TRBD1	.	TRBV30	TRBJ1-1
TGTGCCAGCCGGATGACTCAGGGTGGCTACACCTTC	CASRMTQGGYTF	.	few	TRBV19	TRBJ1-2
TGCGCCAGCAGCTTGGTGGTGGGCGCGGGGGAAAAACTGTTTTTT	CASSLVVGAGEKLFF	.	.	TRBV5-1	TRBJ1-4
TGTGCCAGCAGCTTAGAACTGGTGTACGAGCAGTACTTC	CASSLELVYEQYF	.	.	TRBV7-2	TRBJ2-7
TGTGCCAGCAGCCGGACAGGACGAAATCAGCCCCAGCATTTT	CASSRTGRNQPQHF	TRBD1	.	TRBV7-9	TRBJ1-5
TGTGCCTGGAGTGAGGGAGTAAACGCAGGGGTCGGAAACACCATATATTTT	CAWSEGVNAGVGNTIYF	.	once	TRBV30	TRBJ1-3
TGTGCCAGTAGTTACGTGGTTCAGGGGAATCAGCCCCAGCATTTT	CASSYVVQGNQPQHF	.	.	TRBV19	TRBJ1-5
TGTGCCAGCAGTGCCTCAGGGTCAAAGGGGTATGGCTACACCTTC	CASSASGSKGYGYTF	.	once	TRBV6-1	TRBJ1-2
TGCAGCGTTCGCGGTCCCGGGACAGTTAACACCGGGGAGCTGTTTTTT	CSVRGPGTVNTGELFF	TRBD1	.	TRBV29-1	TRBJ2-2
TGTGCCAGCTCGATGGGACAGTTACCGAACACTGAAGCTTTCTTT	CASSMGQLPNTEAFF	TRBD1	.	TRBV18	TRBJ1-1
TGTGCCAGCAGACGACTAGCGGGGTACACCGGGGAGCTGTTTTTT	CASRRLAGYTGELFF	TRBD2	.	TRBV11-1	TRBJ2-2
TGTGCCAGCAGCTCGGACAGGGCCACAGATACGCAGTATTTT	CASSSDRATDTQYF	TRBD1	.	TRBV11-2	TRBJ2-3
TGTGCCAGCAGTTATACAGGAAACTCACCCCTCCACTTT	CASSYTGNSPLHF	.	.	TRBV6-5	TRBJ1-6
TGTGCCAGCAGCCCGCAGCGGGGGCCGAACACCGGGGAGCTGTTTTTT	CASSPQRGPNTGELFF	TRBD2	.	TRBV7-3	TRBJ2-2
TGCAGCTCACAGGGGGCGACTGAAGCTTTCTTT	CSSQGATEAFF	TRBD1	once	TRBV29-1	TRBJ1-1
TGTGCCAGCAGCCAAGTCTACGGGGGCACTGAAGCTTTCTTT	CASSQVYGGTEAFF	.	.	TRBV14	TRBJ1-1
TGTGCCAGCAGCTTTTACGGCAAAAACATTCAGTACTTC	CASSFYGKNIQYF	.	.	TRBV5-4	TRBJ2-4
TGTGCCAGCAGCGTAGATGTGGGGGGGTCCTACGAGCAGTACTTC	CASSVDVGGSYEQYF	TRBD2	.	TRBV9	TRBJ2-7
TGTGCCACCTGCTTCAGCGGGCCGCGCGGATCACCCCTCCACTTT	CATCFSGPRGSPLHF	.	once	TRBV2	TRBJ1-6
TGTGCCAGCAGCCAAGATGGGACAGGGGTAGATAAACTGTTTTTT	CASSQDGTGVDKLFF	TRBD1	.	TRBV4-2	TRBJ1-4
TGTGCCAGCAGCTTAGAGGCGCCTGGCAGGGGCGCCGGAGCTTTCTTT	CASSLEAPGRGAGAFF	.	.	TRBV11-2	TRBJ1-1
TGCGCCAGCAGCCAAGATGGGCGCAATCAGCCCCAGCATTTT	CASSQDGRNQPQHF	.	.	TRBV4-3	TRBJ1-5
TGTGCCAGCAGTGGACAGCCGAACACTGAAGCTTTCTTT	CASSGQPNTEAFF	.	few	TRBV9	TRBJ1-1
TGTGCCAGCAGTGAAAGAGGGACAGATACGCAGTATTTT	CASSERGTDTQYF	.	.	TRBV2	TRBJ2-3
TGTGCCAGCAGCTCAGGGTCAGGGAGGGGCAATGAGCAGTTCTTC	CASSSGSGRGNEQFF	TRBD2	.	TRBV7-3	TRBJ2-1
TGTGCCAGCAGCTTCAACTATGAGCAGTTCTTC	CASSFNYEQFF	.	.	TRBV7-2	TRBJ2-1
TGTGCCAGCAGCCCCTCCCCGGGACTAGGGAGGGAGACCCAGTACTTC	CASSPSPGLGRETQYF	TRBD2	.	TRBV7-6	TRBJ2-5
TGTGCCAGCAGCTCAAATTCCGGGAGACTTAATGAAAAACTGTTTTTT	CASSSNSGRLNEKLFF	.	.	TRBV7-8	TRBJ1-4
TGTGCCAGCAGCATTTCCGGACAGACAGATACGCAGTATTTT	CASSISGQTDTQYF	.	.	TRBV7-3	TRBJ2-3
TGTGCCAGCAGGCAGGGGGGCTCTGGAAACACCATATATTTT	CASRQGGSGNTIYF	TRBD1	once	TRBV6-5	TRBJ1-3
TGTGCCAGCAGCGACCGGGACAGGGTGGAAGACACCATATATTTT	CASSDRDRVEDTIYF	TRBD1	.	TRBV7-2	TRBJ1-3
TGTGCCAGCAGCTTAGTTGGCGGGGGGGCAGCAGATACGCAGTATTTT	CASSLVGGGAADTQYF	TRBD2	.	TRBV7-2	TRBJ2-3
TGCAGTGCTTACAGGGGAAGCGAGCAGTACTTC	CSAYRGSEQYF	TRBD1	.	TRBV20-1	TRBJ2-7
TGTGCCAGCTCTATCACAGGGGGCTACGAGCAGTACTTC	CASSITGGYEQYF	TRBD1	.	TRBV18	TRBJ2-7
TGTGCCAGCAGCGTCGGGACAGTCAATTCACCCCTCCACTTT	CASSVGTVNSPLHF	TRBD1	.	TRBV9	TRBJ1-6
TGTGCCTGGAGTGTAACTAGCGGGGTGTACGAGCAGTACTTC	CAWSVTSGVYEQYF	TRBD2	.	TRBV30	TRBJ2-7
TGTGCCAGCAGCGGGGACAGGAACACTGAAGCTTTCTTT	CASSGDRNTEAFF	TRBD1	.	TRBV11-2	TRBJ1-1
TGCGCCAGCAGCCAAGCAATTGGAGCTAACTATGGCTACACCTTC	CASSQAIGANYGYTF	.	.	TRBV4-3	TRBJ1-2
TGTGCCAGCAGCCTACAGAATTACTACGAGCAGTACTTC	CASSLQNYYEQYF	.	.	TRBV5-4	TRBJ2-7
TGTGCCAGCAGCTTGACGGGTCAGCCCCAGCATTTT	CASSLTGQPQHF	.	.	TRBV5-6	TRBJ1-5
TGTGCCAGCAGCCAGGACAGGGGCCAACGAAACACCATATATTTT	CASSQDRGQRNTIYF	TRBD1	.	TRBV11-1	TRBJ1-3
TGCGCCAGCAGCTTGGCCAAACAAGAGACCCAGTACTTC	CASSLAKQETQYF	.	.	TRBV5-1	TRBJ2-5
TGTGCCAGCAGCCAGACAGGTACCGGCGAAAAACTGTTTTTT	CASSQTGTGEKLFF	.	.	TRBV7-2	TRBJ1-4
TGTGCCAGCAGTGATGACGGGGGGTCCTACAATGAGCAGTTCTTC	CASSDDGGSYNEQFF	TRBD2	.	TRBV2	TRBJ2-1
TGTGCCAGCAGTGCGATGGGAGGGTACTATGGCTACACCTTC	CASSAMGGYYGYTF	.	.	TRBV9	TRBJ1-2
TGTGCCAGCAGTTCGAGACAGGGCTACTACGAGCAGTACTTC	CASSSRQGYYEQYF	TRBD1	.	TRBV27	TRBJ2-7
TGTGCCAGCAGCTTCATTAACACCGGGGAGCTGTTTTTT	CASSFINTGELFF	.	.	TRBV5-4	TRBJ2-2
TGTGCCAGCAGCCTCCTGGGACAGGGGTGGGACCAGTACTTC	CASSLLGQGWDQYF	TRBD1	.	TRBV7-3	TRBJ2-5
TGCAGCGTTCCTCCAGGGGAGACTGAAGCTTTCTTT	CSVPPGETEAFF	.	.	TRBV29-1	TRBJ1-1
TGTGCCAGCAGTTCCGACAGAAGCACAGATACGCAGTATTTT	CASSSDRSTDTQYF	.	.	TRBV6-5	TRBJ2-3